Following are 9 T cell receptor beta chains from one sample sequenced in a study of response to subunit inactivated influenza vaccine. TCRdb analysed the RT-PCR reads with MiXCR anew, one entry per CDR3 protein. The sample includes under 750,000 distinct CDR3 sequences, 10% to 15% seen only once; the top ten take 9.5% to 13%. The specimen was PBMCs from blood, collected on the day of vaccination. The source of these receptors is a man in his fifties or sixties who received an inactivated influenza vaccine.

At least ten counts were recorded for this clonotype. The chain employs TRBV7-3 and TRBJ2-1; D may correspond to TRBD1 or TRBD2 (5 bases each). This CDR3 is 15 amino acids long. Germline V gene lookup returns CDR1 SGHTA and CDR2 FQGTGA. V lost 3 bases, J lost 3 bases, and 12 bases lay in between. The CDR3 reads CASSLGPSLYNEQFF. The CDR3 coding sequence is TGTGCCAGCAGCTTGGGACCCTCGCTCTACAATGAGCAGTTCTTC.

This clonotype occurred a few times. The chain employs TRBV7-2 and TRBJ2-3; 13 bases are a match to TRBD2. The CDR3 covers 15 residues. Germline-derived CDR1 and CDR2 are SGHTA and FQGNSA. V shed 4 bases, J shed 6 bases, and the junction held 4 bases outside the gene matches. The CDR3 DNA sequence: TGTGCCAGCAGCTGGACTAGCGGGGGTAGGGATACGCAGTATTTT. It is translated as CASSWTSGGRDTQYF. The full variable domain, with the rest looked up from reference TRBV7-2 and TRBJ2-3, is GAGVSQSPSNKVTEKGKDVELRCDPISGHTALYWYRQSLGQGLEFLIYFQGNSAPDKSGLPSDRFSAERTGGSVSTLTIQRTQQEDSAVYLCASSWTSGGRDTQYFGPGTRLTVL.

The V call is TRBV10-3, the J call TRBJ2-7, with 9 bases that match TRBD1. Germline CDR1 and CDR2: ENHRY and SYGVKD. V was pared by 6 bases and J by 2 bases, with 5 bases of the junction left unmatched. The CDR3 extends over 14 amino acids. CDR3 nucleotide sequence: TGTGCCATCAGGGCAGGACAGGGGACCTACGAGCAGTACTTC. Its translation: CAIRAGQGTYEQYF.

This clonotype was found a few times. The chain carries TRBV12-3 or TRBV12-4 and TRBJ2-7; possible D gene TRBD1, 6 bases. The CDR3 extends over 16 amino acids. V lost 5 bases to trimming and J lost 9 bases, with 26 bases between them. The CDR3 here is CASSTRRGFPFGRQYF. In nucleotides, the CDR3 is TGTGCCAGCAGTACACGCAGGGGTTTCCCCTTTGGGCGGCAGTACTTC.

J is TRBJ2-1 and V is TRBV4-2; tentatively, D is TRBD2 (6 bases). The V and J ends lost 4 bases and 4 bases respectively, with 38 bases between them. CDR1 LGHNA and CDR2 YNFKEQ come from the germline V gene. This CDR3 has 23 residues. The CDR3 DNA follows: TGTGCCAGCAGCCGCCTCCGGGGTAGCGGCGACACAAAAACCCCGGGACGTTACAATGAGCAGTTCTTC. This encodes CASSRLRGSGDTKTPGRYNEQFF.

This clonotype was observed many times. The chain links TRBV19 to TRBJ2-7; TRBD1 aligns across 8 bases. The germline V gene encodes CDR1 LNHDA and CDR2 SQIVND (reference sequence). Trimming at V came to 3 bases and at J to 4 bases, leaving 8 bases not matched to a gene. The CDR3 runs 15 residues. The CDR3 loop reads CASSITGQVEYEQYF. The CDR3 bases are TGTGCCAGTAGTATCACGGGACAGGTGGAATACGAGCAGTACTTC.

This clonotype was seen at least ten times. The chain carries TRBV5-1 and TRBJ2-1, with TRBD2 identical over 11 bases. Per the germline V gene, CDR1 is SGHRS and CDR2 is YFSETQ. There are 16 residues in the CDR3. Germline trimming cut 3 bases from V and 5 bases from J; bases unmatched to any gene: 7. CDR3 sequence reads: CASSSTSGGTNNEQFF. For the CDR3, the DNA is TGCGCCAGCAGCTCCACTAGCGGGGGTACGAACAATGAGCAGTTCTTC.

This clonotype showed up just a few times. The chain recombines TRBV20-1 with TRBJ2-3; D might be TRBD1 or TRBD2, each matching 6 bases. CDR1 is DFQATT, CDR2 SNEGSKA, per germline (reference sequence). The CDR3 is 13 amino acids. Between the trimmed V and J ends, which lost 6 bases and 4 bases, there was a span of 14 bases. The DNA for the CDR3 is TGCAGTGCCCAAGGGGGGTCCGCAGATACGCAGTATTTT. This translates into CSAQGGSADTQYF.

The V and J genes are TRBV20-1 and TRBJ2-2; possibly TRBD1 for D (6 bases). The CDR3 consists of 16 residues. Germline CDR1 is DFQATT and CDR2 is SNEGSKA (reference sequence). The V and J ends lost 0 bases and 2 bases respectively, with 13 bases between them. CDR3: CSARDMAGANTGELFF. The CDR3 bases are TGCAGTGCTAGAGATATGGCAGGGGCAAACACCGGGGAGCTGTTTTTT.